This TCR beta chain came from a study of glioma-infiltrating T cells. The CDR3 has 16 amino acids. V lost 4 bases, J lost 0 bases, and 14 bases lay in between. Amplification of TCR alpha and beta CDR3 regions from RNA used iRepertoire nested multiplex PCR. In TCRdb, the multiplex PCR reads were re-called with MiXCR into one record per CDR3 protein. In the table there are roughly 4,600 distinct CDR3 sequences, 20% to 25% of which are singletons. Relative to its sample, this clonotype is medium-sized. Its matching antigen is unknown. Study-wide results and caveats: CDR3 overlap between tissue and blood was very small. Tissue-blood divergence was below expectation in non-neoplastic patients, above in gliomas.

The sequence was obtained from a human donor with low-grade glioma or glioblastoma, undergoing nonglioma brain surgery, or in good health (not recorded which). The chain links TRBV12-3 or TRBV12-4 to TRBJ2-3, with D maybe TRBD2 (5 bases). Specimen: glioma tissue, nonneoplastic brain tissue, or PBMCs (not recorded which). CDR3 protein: CASSSLSGSSTDTQYF. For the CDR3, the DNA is TGTGCCAGCAGTTCCCTCTCGGGGAGTAGCACAGATACGCAGTATTTT.